The 21 T cell receptor beta chains below all came from one sample that was sequenced in a study of T cell repertoires in cytomegalovirus infection (dated by TCRdb to the late 2010s). The data were produced on an Illumina HiSeq 1500. Starting from the raw public reads, TCRdb applied fastp trimming at Q25, assembled clones with MiXCR and retained in-frame beta chains. CDR3 protein duplicates are merged, each entry listing the most common genes and DNA. This sample holds almost 550,000 distinct CDR3 sequences; 15% to 20% were observed only once. The ten most abundant clones make up 20% to 30% of the sample. The sample consisted of CD8+ T cells from PBMCs. The origin of the receptors is a human donor in good health (CMV status not recorded). Some clones in this sample may be carry-over from other donors' samples.

Ten or more counts support this clonotype. Just one base apart from a much larger clone, this may be a read error. J is TRBJ2-5 and V is TRBV12-3 or TRBV12-4, with D unclear. Trimming left V 7 bases short and J 4 bases short, with 7 bases between. This CDR3 is built from 11 residues. The CDR3 here is CASTLGETQYF. The CDR3 DNA reads TGTGCCAGCACCTTAGGAGAGACCCAGTACTTC.

In this sample, this clonotype turned up a few times. This sequence joins TRBV11-1 and TRBJ1-2; possibly TRBD1 for D (5 bases). The CDR3 spans 15 residues. CDR1 and CDR2 from the germline V gene are SGHAT and FQDESV (reference sequence). Trimming shortened V by 5 bases and J by 3 bases, and 16 bases separated the two germline ends. CDR3 nucleotides: TGTGCCAGCAGCCCCCCCCGGGAGGGGCACTATGGCTACACCTTC. Translating gives CASSPPREGHYGYTF.

This clonotype was seen a handful of times. It may be a read error: a sequence one base away is much more abundant. CDR3 loop: CATGQGSYEQYF. Here the CDR3 DNA reads TGTGCCACCGGACAGGGCTCCTACGAGCAGTACTTC. The gene calls are TRBV10-3 and TRBJ2-7; 8 nucleotides agree with TRBD1. From germline, CDR1 is ENHRY and CDR2 SYGVKD. Trimming cost V 10 bases and J 0 bases; bases outside gene matches: 2. This CDR3 is 12 amino acids long.

This clonotype occurred many times. The junction departs from germline at one end; a sequencing error may be responsible. This rearrangement joins TRBV7-2 to TRBJ1-3, with D possibly being TRBD1 (5 bases). The CDR3 sequence is 13 residues long. Looked up from germline, CDR1 is SGHTA and CDR2 is FQGNSA. CDR3 residues: CASSLFQGAGSDF. The CDR3 DNA is TGTGCCAGCAGCTTATTCCAGGGCGCCGGTTCAGATTTT.

The rearrangement links TRBV14 to TRBJ2-1; D uncertain. Trimming shortened V by 3 bases and J by 7 bases, and 13 bases separated the two germline ends. Germline lookup yields CDR1 SGHDN and CDR2 FVKESK. This CDR3 has 14 residues. CDR3 sequence reads: CASSQLAFGNEQFF. For the CDR3, the DNA is TGTGCCAGCAGCCAGTTAGCTTTTGGGAATGAGCAGTTCTTC.

This clonotype appeared a few times. The chain recombines TRBV6-6 with TRBJ2-7; D is unresolved. Per the germline V gene, CDR1 is MNHNY and CDR2 is SVGAGI (reference sequence). Trimming pared 7 bases from V and 7 bases from J, leaving 11 bases between. This CDR3 has 11 residues. CDR3 sequence reads: CASINSGEQYF. The CDR3 DNA is TGTGCCAGCATTAACAGTGGTGAGCAGTACTTC.

This clonotype was found a few times. V usage is TRBV5-6 and J usage is TRBJ1-3; 7 bases are shared with TRBD1. Germline loops: CDR1 SGHDT, CDR2 YYEEEE. The CDR3 consists of 14 residues. V trimming: 5 bases; J trimming: 3 bases; junction bases outside the gene matches: 5. CDR3 in amino acids: CASRNDRDGNTIYF. For the CDR3, the DNA is TGTGCCAGCAGGAATGACAGGGATGGAAACACCATATATTTT. Full variable domain (remainder filled in from reference TRBV5-6 and TRBJ1-3): DAGVTQSPTHLIKTRGQQVTLRCSPKSGHDTVSWYQQALGQGPQFIFQYYEEEERQRGNFPDRFSGHQFPNYSSELNVNALLLGDSALYLCASRNDRDGNTIYFGEGSWLTVV.

This chain uses TRBV6-1 with TRBJ1-4; the D is unclear. V dropped 0 bases and J dropped 7 bases, with 21 bases sitting between them. In germline, CDR1 is MNHNS, CDR2 SASEGT. CDR3 length: 18 amino acids. The CDR3 is CASSEAKFWEGIVEKLFF. The CDR3 nucleotides read TGTGCCAGCAGTGAAGCGAAATTCTGGGAAGGGATTGTTGAAAAACTGTTTTTT.

Ten or more counts support this clonotype. V and J are TRBV27 and TRBJ2-3, with unresolved D. Per the germline V gene, CDR1 is MNHEY and CDR2 is SMNVEV (reference sequence). V was cut by 3 bases and J by 2 bases, with 12 bases left in between. The CDR3 consists of 15 residues. The CDR3, as DNA: TGTGCCAGCAGTTTGGGGTCCGCTAACACAGATACGCAGTATTTT. This translates into CASSLGSANTDTQYF.

This clonotype was seen a handful of times. This chain uses TRBV10-3 with TRBJ2-2; the D gene is possibly TRBD2 (6 bases). The V end was cut by 8 bases, the J end by 0 bases, with 13 bases between. Germline V gene data show CDR1 as ENHRY and CDR2 as SYGVKD. The CDR3 is 15 residues long. CDR3 amino acids: CAIGGAGANTGELFF. The CDR3 DNA reads TGTGCCATCGGAGGGGCGGGCGCGAACACCGGGGAGCTGTTTTTT.

This clonotype was counted many times. The CDR3 bases are TGTGCCAGCAGTTTACCCCCCGGGGGGCGCGAGCAGTACTTC. Translated, it gives CASSLPPGGREQYF. This chain links TRBV12-3 or TRBV12-4 with TRBJ2-7, with a possible D match to TRBD2 (7 bases). The length of the CDR3 is 14 residues. V gave up 2 bases and J gave up 6 bases, with 14 bases separating them.

This clonotype was observed at least ten times. The V call is TRBV4-1, the J call TRBJ1-2, with no clear D. This CDR3 has 15 amino acids. Germline V gene sequence: CDR1 MGHRA, CDR2 YSYEKL. Trimming stripped 1 base from V and 0 bases from J, with 9 bases between. The CDR3 DNA reads TGCGCCAGCAGCCAAGTGGGCAGATCTAACTATGGCTACACCTTC. Translated: CASSQVGRSNYGYTF.

This clonotype showed up just a few times. The chain employs TRBV7-9 and TRBJ1-4; D is perhaps TRBD1 (5 bases). The CDR3 has 15 residues. In germline, CDR1 is SEHNR, CDR2 FQNEAQ (reference sequence). Trimming cost V 1 base and J 4 bases, with 10 bases left between them. CDR3 protein: CASSLGPGLNEKLFF. The DNA of the CDR3 is TGTGCCAGCAGCTTAGGACCGGGACTTAATGAAAAACTGTTTTTT.

This clonotype has a count of ten or more. The chain uses TRBV19 and TRBJ2-2, with D perhaps matching TRBD1 (6 bases). This CDR3 has 14 residues. V was trimmed by 6 bases and J by 4 bases, leaving 12 bases between them. Germline V gene data show CDR1 as LNHDA and CDR2 as SQIVND (reference sequence). CDR3 DNA sequence: TGTGCCAGTAGGCCCGGCAGGGGCACCGGGGAGCTGTTTTTT. Protein product: CASRPGRGTGELFF. Filled out from reference TRBV19 and TRBJ2-2, the complete variable domain reads DGGITQSPKYLFRKEGQNVTLSCEQNLNHDAMYWYRQDPGQGLRLIYYSQIVNDFQKGDIAEGYSVSREKKESFPLTVTSAQKNPTAFYLCASRPGRGTGELFFGEGSRLTVL.

This clonotype was detected many times. In DNA, the CDR3 is TGTGCCAGCAGCACCCCGGGACAGGGGGCTGGTGAGCAGTACTTC. Residues: CASSTPGQGAGEQYF. This chain links TRBV7-9 with TRBJ2-7, with TRBD1 matching over 12 bases. With 5 bases clipped from V and 7 bases from J, the junction kept 9 bases outside the gene matches. Germline loops: CDR1 SEHNR, CDR2 FQNEAQ (reference sequence). This CDR3 is 15 amino acids long.

This clonotype was counted between two and nine times. The rearrangement links TRBV29-1 to TRBJ1-2; weak D call: TRBD1 (6 bases). The CDR3 loop spans 15 amino acids. The V gene lost 3 bases and the J gene lost 1 base, with 15 bases spanning the gap. CDR1 is SQVTM and CDR2 is ANQGSEA in the germline V gene. The CDR3 loop is CSVEPGAGYNYGYTF. CDR3 nucleotides: TGCAGCGTTGAGCCAGGGGCGGGATATAACTATGGCTACACCTTC.

The chain uses TRBV14 and TRBJ1-1, with D possibly being TRBD1 (6 bases). The CDR3 is 14 amino acids. Germline V gene data show CDR1 as SGHDN and CDR2 as FVKESK. V dropped 4 bases and J dropped 6 bases, with 15 bases sitting between them. This CDR3 reads CASSRTVNLAEAFF. The CDR3 nucleotides read TGTGCCAGCAGCCGGACAGTCAATTTGGCTGAAGCTTTCTTT.

This clonotype was found a few times. The chain uses TRBV6-5 and TRBJ1-1; D is ambiguous. The CDR3 covers 14 residues. V lost 6 bases, J lost 0 bases, and 11 bases lay in between. Germline CDR1 is MNHEY and CDR2 is SVGAGI. The CDR3 here is CASREGEMNTEAFF. CDR3 nucleotide sequence: TGTGCCAGCAGGGAAGGAGAAATGAACACTGAAGCTTTCTTT.

The table lists this clonotype with many counts. The chain has TRBV7-8 and TRBJ1-3; D remains ambiguous. CDR1 and CDR2 from the germline V gene are SGHVS and FQNEAQ. Deletions cut 5 bases from V and 3 bases from J, with 14 bases between. CDR3 length: 15 residues. CDR3 in amino acids: CASSPPQARGNTIYF. In DNA form, the CDR3 reads TGTGCCAGCAGCCCCCCCCAGGCGCGTGGAAACACCATATATTTT.

The table lists this clonotype with many counts. This rearrangement joins TRBV9 to TRBJ2-1, with 10 bases matching TRBD1. V lost 3 bases to trimming and J lost 6 bases; unmatched junction nucleotides: 3. This CDR3 has 14 amino acids. CDR1 and CDR2 from the germline V gene are SGDLS and YYNGEE. This CDR3 is CASSAGTGVNEQFF. The CDR3 coding sequence is TGTGCCAGCAGCGCCGGGACAGGGGTCAATGAGCAGTTCTTC.

This clonotype was recorded at least ten times. V and J are TRBV12-3 or TRBV12-4 and TRBJ1-3; 10 bases agree with TRBD1. The V gene end was trimmed by 6 bases and the J gene end by 0 bases; junction bases not matched to a gene: 5. This CDR3 is 16 amino acids long. The CDR3 nucleotides are TGTGCCAGCAGGGCCGGGACAGGGGTCTCTGGAAACACCATATATTTT. Residues: CASRAGTGVSGNTIYF.